This entry lists 15 T cell receptor beta chains sequenced from one sample in a study of cytomegalovirus exposure and HLA in healthy donors. The primer mix had 60 Vbeta and 13 Jbeta primers. TCRdb's table, derived via immunoSEQ multiplex PCR, lists solely in-frame clones and lacks some. The top ten hold roughly 7.8% of the sample, which has under 200,000 clones, 75% seen once. The sequenced material came from PBMCs. The receptors were gathered from a woman in her 40s in good health and CMV-seropositive.

The chain has TRBV7-2 and TRBJ1-4; D is possibly TRBD1 (5 bases). The CDR3 length is 16 residues. V lost 5 bases and J lost 0, with 13 bases in between. Germline V lookup: CDR1 SGHTA, CDR2 FQGNSA. This chain's CDR3 is CASSPRGATTNEKLFF. In nucleotides, the CDR3 is TGTGCCAGCAGCCCCCGCGGGGCCACAACTAATGAAAAACTGTTTTTT.

The chain recombines TRBV2 with TRBJ1-1; 7 positions agree with TRBD1. Germline V lookup: CDR1 SNHLY, CDR2 FYNNEI. The CDR3 contains 18 residues. After removal of 7 bases from V and 5 bases from J, the junction contained 22 bases not matched to a gene. This CDR3 is CASKRQQGKWGTWTEAFF. In DNA form, the CDR3 reads TGTGCCAGCAAACGCCAACAGGGGAAGTGGGGAACCTGGACTGAAGCTTTCTTT. Full variable domain (rest looked up from reference TRBV2 and TRBJ1-1): EPEVTQTPSHQVTQMGQEVILRCVPISNHLYFYWYRQILGQKVEFLVSFYNNEISEKSEIFDDQFSVERPDGSNFTLKIRSTKLEDSAMYFCASKRQQGKWGTWTEAFFGQGTRLTVV.

The V call is TRBV28, the J call TRBJ1-3; TRBD1 might be the D (5 bases). Trimming cost V 7 bases and J 0 bases, with 13 bases left between them. This CDR3 is built from 15 residues. The germline gives CDR1 MDHEN, CDR2 SYDVKM. The CDR3 sequence is CASTTLGVSGNTIYF. In nucleotides, the CDR3 is TGTGCCAGCACTACTCTAGGGGTCTCTGGAAACACCATATATTTT.

This chain uses TRBV18 with TRBJ1-5; no clear D gene. Trimming removed 3 bases at V and 7 bases at J, with 13 bases between. Per germline, CDR1 KGHSH and CDR2 LQKENI. The CDR3 runs to 14 residues. As DNA, the CDR3 is TGTGCCAGCTCACCCGACACGGTGCGACAGCCCCAGCATTTT. It translates to CASSPDTVRQPQHF.

The chain joins TRBV19 to TRBJ1-5; 9 bases fit TRBD1. Per germline, CDR1 LNHDA and CDR2 SQIVND (reference sequence). Trimming cost V 6 bases and J 3 bases; bases outside gene matches: 6. This CDR3 is 15 amino acids long. The CDR3 sequence: CASRTGTGYNQPQHF. The CDR3 bases are TGTGCCAGTAGAACCGGGACAGGGTACAATCAGCCCCAGCATTTT.

The chain uses TRBV29-1 and TRBJ2-3, with 9 bases fitting TRBD2. The ends lost 2 bases at V and 1 base at J; junction bases unmatched: 4. The CDR3 sequence is 15 residues long. Germline V gives CDR1 SQVTM, CDR2 ANQGSEA. CDR3 bases: TGCAGCGTTGAACGACTAGCGGTGCGCACAGATACGCAGTATTTT. It specifies CSVERLAVRTDTQYF.

The gene calls are TRBV4-1 and TRBJ2-3; D might be TRBD2 (5 bases). V dropped 0 bases and J dropped 3 bases, with 16 bases sitting between them. The CDR3 is 17 residues long. Germline values: CDR1 MGHRA, CDR2 YSYEKL. This CDR3 is CASSQDPRTSGTDTQYF. CDR3 sequence (DNA): TGCGCCAGCAGCCAAGATCCTCGGACTTCCGGGACAGATACGCAGTATTTT.

The chain carries TRBV19 and TRBJ2-5; tentative D call: TRBD2 (5 bases). The J call may not be correct, given that the DNA end is closer to TRBJ2-7. This CDR3 is built from 13 residues. Germline V gives CDR1 LNHDA, CDR2 SQIVND (reference sequence). CDR3 amino acids: CASSIKAGYEQYF. In nucleotides, the CDR3 is TGTGCCAGTAGTATAAAGGCGGGCTACGAGCAGTACTTC.

The chain employs TRBV2 and TRBJ2-6; D remains ambiguous. Trimming cost V 2 bases and J 0 bases, with 8 bases left between them. Per germline, CDR1 SNHLY and CDR2 FYNNEI. The CDR3 is 16 amino acids. The CDR3 coding sequence is TGTGCCAGCAGTGAACAGGCTGACTCTGGGGCCAACGTCCTGACTTTC. Amino acids: CASSEQADSGANVLTF.

This chain joins TRBV29-1 and TRBJ2-2; 11 nucleotides agree with TRBD2. The CDR3 length is 15 residues. J gave up 0 bases and V 7 bases, and 4 bases lay outside the gene matches. Germline assignment: CDR1 SQVTM and CDR2 ANQGSEA. The CDR3 here is CSAGTSGANTGELFF. Written as DNA, the CDR3 is TGCAGCGCGGGGACTAGCGGAGCGAACACCGGGGAGCTGTTTTTT.

The chain uses TRBV6-5 and TRBJ1-1; the D is unclear. V was cut by 5 bases and J by 2 bases, with 9 bases left in between. The CDR3 is made up of 13 amino acids. The germline V gene has CDR1 MNHEY and CDR2 SVGAGI. CDR3 bases: TGTGCCAGCAGTGGCTCAGGAAACACTGAAGCTTTCTTT. Residues: CASSGSGNTEAFF.

The CDR3 sequence is CASSLGRTGRYEQYF. The DNA of the CDR3 is TGTGCCAGCAGCTTAGGGAGGACAGGACGCTACGAGCAGTACTTC. This sequence joins TRBV7-8 and TRBJ2-7; 7 positions match TRBD1. The CDR3 runs to 15 residues. Germline-derived CDR1 and CDR2 are SGHVS and FQNEAQ. V lost 1 base, J lost 3 bases, and 6 bases stayed unmatched.

The sample holds one count of this clone. CDR3 bases: TGTGCCAGCAGCCCACCCGGTTTTCGGGGGGCCGGCGATACGCAGTATTTT. Its protein is CASSPPGFRGAGDTQYF. The chain carries TRBV5-4 and TRBJ2-3, with a weak D call TRBD2 (7 bases). V lost 4 bases and J 6 bases, leaving 24 bases between the germline ends. The CDR3 length is 17 residues. Germline V gene data show CDR1 as SGHNT and CDR2 as YYREEE (reference sequence).

The chain uses TRBV29-1 and TRBJ2-1; D is perhaps TRBD2 (6 bases). The germline V gene has CDR1 SQVTM and CDR2 ANQGSEA. The length of the CDR3 is 13 residues. V shed 4 bases and J shed 6 bases, with 13 bases lying between them. Here the CDR3 DNA reads TGCAGCGTTGGGGACTCGCGGTTCAATGAGCAGTTCTTC. Encoded protein: CSVGDSRFNEQFF.

This clone was recorded once. The gene calls are TRBV7-2 and TRBJ2-3; D is perhaps TRBD2 (6 bases). V lost 2 bases and J 1 base, leaving 7 bases between the germline ends. The germline V gene encodes CDR1 SGHTA and CDR2 FQGNSA. The CDR3 sequence is 14 residues long. The CDR3 sequence: CASSLQRGTDTQYF. CDR3 DNA: TGTGCCAGCAGCTTACAGCGGGGCACAGATACGCAGTATTTT.